The TCR beta chain under discussion was sequenced for a study of CD4 T cells in relation to SARS-CoV-2 and coronaviruses listed by TCRdb under 2021. Regarding the study in general: In the ViraFEST assay, PBMCs were cultured with antigen for approximately 11 days, after which TCR beta CDR3s were sequenced to identify antigen-specific clonal expansions. Memory CD4+ T cell crossreactivity between SARS-CoV-2 and common cold coronavirus spike proteins was assessed at the TCR clonotype level in the study. An HIV-1 Nef peptide pool or a no-peptide culture served as the negative reference condition. Using patient-derived lymphoblastoid cell lines, the shared crossreactive spike epitopes were mapped to their HLA restriction. The Adaptive Biotechnologies TCR-sequencing kit was used to sequence samples from a few pre-COVID donors and the naive versus memory experiments, whereas other data were Illumina-based. A different, Illumina-based TCR-beta assay was used to sequence expansion assays from other donors in the study. The paper's findings and limits, for the study overall: Since the crossreactivity analysis centred on spike protein, crossreactivity against other viral proteins was not assessed. Pre-pandemic and post-infection samples were not both contributed by any donor, so tracing of the source of pre-existing responses was limited. Small numbers of patients and of tested TCRs limited the study. Compared with monoreactive clones, crossreactive clones had significantly weaker SARS-CoV-2-driven expansion, a result consistent with antigenic imprinting. In about 61% of donors, memory CD4+ clonotypes turned up that crossrecognized SARS-CoV-2 and at least one common cold coronavirus spike.

As concerns this clone: This clone's antigen is unknown. Base qualities are not at hand, and no much larger clone is one base apart.

Including cysteine and phenylalanine, the CDR3 has 16 amino acids. This entry keeps only the CDR3 DNA: 48 bases, framed from base 1. The junction shows trimming of 6 bases on V and 1 base on J, and the gene matches do not reach 11 bases of it. Sequences MDHEN (CDR1) and SYDVKM (CDR2) are obtained from the germline V gene. CD4+ T cells from unexposed donors were collected before the COVID-19 pandemic (2011-2018). Following 10 days of culture, the EasySep CD4+ T cell isolation kit was used to isolate CD4+ T cells. Unexposed donor CD4+ T cells were tested for reactivity to SARS-CoV-2 S and N and four common cold coronavirus spike pools, as cell number allowed. Each well received about 2 million PBMCs, cultured in IMDM supplemented with about 5% human AB serum and around 9 IU/ml IL-2. Half of the culture medium was replaced with fresh IL-2-containing medium on days 3 and 7. In general, every peptide culture condition was set up in three replicate wells. The leukapheresis product used for the unexposed donors was purchased from a commercial source. PBMCs were isolated from leukapheresis product or whole blood by Ficoll-Paque PLUS gradient centrifugation. PBMCs were either cryopreserved at -140 degrees C or used fresh in the expansion assay. The QIAamp Micro DNA Kit was used to extract genomic DNA from the CD4+ T cells.

Libraries were prepared through the immunoSEQ multiplex PCR assay. As for how the authors treated the data: During preprocessing, nonproductive sequences were removed, along with CDR3s that did not begin with C, did not end with F or W, or were shorter than 7 amino acids. The MANAFEST web app identified antigen-specific clonotypes based on expansion compared with the reference and other culture wells. A clone was considered positive if the clone showed significant expansion compared with the reference culture in 2 of 3 replicate wells at an FDR below 0.05. A further requirement for positive clones was significant expansion compared with all other tandem wells, along with an odds ratio above 5. CDR3 homology was measured as pairwise Levenshtein distance, computed with the stringdist R package after trimming three terminal residues from each end. Held by TCRdb, this immuneACCESS table contains in-frame sequences only and omits some clones. Under half of the omission traces to an unresolved V gene where checked; the cause of the rest is unknown. V, J and clone size are taken as reported in that table, and D and trimming were inferred from the DNA itself. The sample table contains 20,000 to 30,000 clones; only one count was recorded for 60% to 75% of them. The ten largest clones represent 10% to 15% of the sample.

The specimen sequenced was CD4+ T cells from PBMCs, cultured in vitro. The receptor was derived from a human donor in good health. The sequence joins TRBV28 to TRBJ2-5; a stretch of 7 junction bases matches TRBD1. This receptor carries the CDR3 CASRPTDRAPQETQYF. The DNA is as follows: TGTGCCAGCAGACCAACCGACAGGGCTCCCCAAGAGACCCAGTACTTC.